These T cell receptor beta chains were read from a single sample in a study of T cells in Graves' hyperthyroidism and ophthalmopathy. TCRdb reprocessed the multiplex PCR reads via MiXCR and lists one record per CDR3 protein. This table holds approximately 400,000 distinct CDR3 sequences, about a fifth found once. Sequencing used blood. The receptors derive from a woman younger than 35 with Graves' hyperthyroidism. Each CDR3 is given with its conserved first and last residue. Each record gives: D gene, V gene, J gene, clone size, CDR3 DNA, CDR3 protein. D genes are given only for firm matches. Clone sizes are given selectively: once, few, many, or a class where the clone is expanded.

>NA|TRBV29-1|TRBJ1-5|many
TGCAGCGTTGAAGATCGTAAGGGTGGCAATCAGCCCCAGCATTTT
CSVEDRKGGNQPQHF
>TRBD1|TRBV5-1|TRBJ1-4|few
TGCGCCAGCTCCCGGACAGGGGGGGATGAAAAACTGTTTTTT
CASSRTGGDEKLFF
>TRBD2|TRBV10-3|TRBJ2-7|many
TGTGCCACCGCCGGGACTAGCGGGGACCTCTCCTACGAGCAGTACTTC
CATAGTSGDLSYEQYF
>TRBD1|TRBV2|TRBJ1-5|few
TGTGCCAGCAAGACAGGGTCGGTGCTCAATCAGCCCCAGCATTTT
CASKTGSVLNQPQHF
>NA|TRBV7-2|TRBJ2-7|NA
TGTGCCAGCAGCTTCCAGGGTTCCTACGAGCAGTACTTC
CASSFQGSYEQYF
>NA|TRBV19|TRBJ1-1|many
TGTGCCAGTACCGAGGGGCCCAGGGTAACTGAAGCTTTCTTT
CASTEGPRVTEAFF
>NA|TRBV7-9|TRBJ2-5|many
TGTGCCAGCAGCCTAACTAGTGTGGAAGAGACCCAGTACTTC
CASSLTSVEETQYF
>TRBD1|TRBV13|TRBJ1-1|NA
TGTGCCAGCAGCTTAGGGACAGGGACGGCGACTGAAGCTTTCTTT
CASSLGTGTATEAFF
>NA|TRBV6-5|TRBJ1-6|many
TGTGCCAGCAGCCCCAACGGTCTTTGGTCCTATAATTCACCCCTCCACTTT
CASSPNGLWSYNSPLHF
>NA|TRBV5-1|TRBJ1-2|NA
TGCGCCAGCAGCCCGACGGACCGGACTCACTATGGCTACACCTTC
CASSPTDRTHYGYTF
>NA|TRBV29-1|TRBJ1-2|many
TGCAGCTCATCCGCAGTCAACTATGGCTACACCTTC
CSSSAVNYGYTF
>NA|TRBV28|TRBJ2-7|many
TGTGCCAGCAGTCTCCCGTCTAGGAACGAGCAGTACTTC
CASSLPSRNEQYF
>TRBD2|TRBV5-1|TRBJ2-2|NA
TGCGCCAGCAGCTTCCAGCGGGGGAACACCGGGGAGCTGTTTTTT
CASSFQRGNTGELFF
>TRBD1|TRBV20-1|TRBJ1-2|many
TGCAGTGCTAGAGACGAGACAGGGAAGGATGGCTACACCTTC
CSARDETGKDGYTF
>TRBD1|TRBV10-3|TRBJ2-5|many
TGTGCCATCAGTGATCCAAGGGACAGGGAGAGGGGGATCCAAGAGACCCAGTACTTC
CAISDPRDRERGIQETQYF
>TRBD1|TRBV11-2|TRBJ1-2|NA
TGTGCCAGCAGTCACCCCGGGACAGGGGGTTCGGAAGACTATGGCTACACCTTC
CASSHPGTGGSEDYGYTF
>NA|TRBV4-2|TRBJ2-7|once
TGTGCCAGCAGCCAGGGATTGGTGTTGTCCTACGATCAGTACTTC
CASSQGLVLSYDQYF
>TRBD1|TRBV6-1|TRBJ2-7|many
TGTGCCAGCAGCGGGACAGGGAACCACGAGCAGTACTTC
CASSGTGNHEQYF
>NA|TRBV5-1|TRBJ1-5|few
TGCGCCAGCAGCTTGGGACCAATGGGGCCCCAGCATTTT
CASSLGPMGPQHF
>NA|TRBV28|TRBJ2-4|many
TGTGCCAGCAGCCCCCCCGCGGGGGCGGGAAACATTCAGTACTTC
CASSPPAGAGNIQYF
>NA|TRBV12-3/TRBV12-4|TRBJ2-7|many
TGTGCCAGCAGTCACCCCGGGGCCGCAGACGAGCAGTACTTC
CASSHPGAADEQYF
>NA|TRBV20-1|TRBJ1-1|many
TGCAGTGCTAGAGATTTAGGCACTGAAGCTTTCTTT
CSARDLGTEAFF
>NA|TRBV6-5|TRBJ2-5|many
TGTGCCAGCAGTTACGGTGGGGGGCTGGTTAAAGAGACCCAGTACTTC
CASSYGGGLVKETQYF
>NA|TRBV11-1|TRBJ2-7|many
TGTGCCAGCAGCGGGACGGGTCCGTATGGCGAGCAGTACTTC
CASSGTGPYGEQYF
>NA|TRBV6-2/TRBV6-3|TRBJ2-6|many
TGTGCCAGCAGTTACTTGACTTTGAAGGGGATCTCTGGGGCCAACGTCCTGACTTTC
CASSYLTLKGISGANVLTF
>NA|TRBV2|TRBJ1-1|many
TGTGCCAGCAGTCATGACCAGACGGGCGAAGCTTTCTTT
CASSHDQTGEAFF
>TRBD2|TRBV15|TRBJ2-2|few
TGTGCCACCAGCAGAGAAAGGACTAGCGGGCGAAGGGTCACCGGGGAGCTGTTTTTT
CATSRERTSGRRVTGELFF
>NA|TRBV2|TRBJ1-5|many
TGTGCCAGCAGTCAGACATGGGGGAACAATCAGCCCCAGCATTTT
CASSQTWGNNQPQHF
>TRBD2|TRBV6-1|TRBJ2-5|NA
TGTGCCAGCAGGGACCTAGCGGGGGGGAAGGAGACCCAGTACTTC
CASRDLAGGKETQYF
>NA|TRBV20-1|TRBJ1-2|many
TGCAGTGCTAGAGTCAGGTCTGGGGACGATGGCTACACCTTC
CSARVRSGDDGYTF
>NA|TRBV7-8|TRBJ1-6|many
TGTGCCAGCAGCTTAGAGGGCCTAGGTTCACCCCTCCACTTT
CASSLEGLGSPLHF
>NA|TRBV27|TRBJ1-1|many
TGTGCCAGCAGTTCGAGGGGTACAGATCTCAACACTGAAGCTTTCTTT
CASSSRGTDLNTEAFF
>TRBD1|TRBV20-1|TRBJ1-6|many
TGCAGTGCTAGACGACAGGGTGTCGATTCACCCCTCCACTTT
CSARRQGVDSPLHF
>NA|TRBV5-1|TRBJ2-7|NA
TGCGCCAGCAAGATCGGGCCCGACCGGCGGGAGCAGTACTTC
CASKIGPDRREQYF
>NA|TRBV29-1|TRBJ2-5|NA
TGCAGCGTCCCCCACGGCCCAGGGGCTCGAGAGACCCAGTACTTC
CSVPHGPGARETQYF